This TCR beta chain comes out of a study of cytomegalovirus exposure and HLA in healthy donors. Primers for the PCR totalled 60 Vbeta and 13 Jbeta. Clones were sequenced by immunoSEQ multiplex PCR, and TCRdb holds only the in-frame ones, with some missing. This sample yields under 200,000 clones, of which around four fifths are seen a single time; under 1.5% belongs to the top ten. The CDR3 has 15 residues. Between the trimmed V and J ends, which lost 2 bases and 2 bases, there was a span of 11 bases. CDR1 is SGHDT, CDR2 YYEEEE, per germline. This clone was seen a handful of times. The receptor was isolated from a man aged 25-45 years in good health and CMV-seronegative. Sequencing was done on a sample of PBMCs. This sequence joins TRBV5-6 and TRBJ1-5; TRBD1 might be the D (5 bases). The CDR3 spells CASSFGGTGNQPQHF. The CDR3 bases are TGTGCCAGCAGCTTTGGCGGGACTGGCAATCAGCCCCAGCATTTT.